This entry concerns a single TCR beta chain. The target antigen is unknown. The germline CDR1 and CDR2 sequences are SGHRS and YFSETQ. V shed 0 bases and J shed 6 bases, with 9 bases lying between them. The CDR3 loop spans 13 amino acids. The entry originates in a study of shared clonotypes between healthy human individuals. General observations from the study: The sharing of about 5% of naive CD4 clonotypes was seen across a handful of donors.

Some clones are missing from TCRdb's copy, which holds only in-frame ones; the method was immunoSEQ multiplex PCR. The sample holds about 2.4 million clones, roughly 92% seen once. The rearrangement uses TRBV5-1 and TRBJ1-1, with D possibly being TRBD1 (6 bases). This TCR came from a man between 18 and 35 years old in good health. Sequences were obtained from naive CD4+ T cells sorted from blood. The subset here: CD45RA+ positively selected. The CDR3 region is CASSLARGAEAFF. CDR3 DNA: TGCGCCAGCAGCTTGGCTAGGGGGGCTGAAGCTTTCTTT.